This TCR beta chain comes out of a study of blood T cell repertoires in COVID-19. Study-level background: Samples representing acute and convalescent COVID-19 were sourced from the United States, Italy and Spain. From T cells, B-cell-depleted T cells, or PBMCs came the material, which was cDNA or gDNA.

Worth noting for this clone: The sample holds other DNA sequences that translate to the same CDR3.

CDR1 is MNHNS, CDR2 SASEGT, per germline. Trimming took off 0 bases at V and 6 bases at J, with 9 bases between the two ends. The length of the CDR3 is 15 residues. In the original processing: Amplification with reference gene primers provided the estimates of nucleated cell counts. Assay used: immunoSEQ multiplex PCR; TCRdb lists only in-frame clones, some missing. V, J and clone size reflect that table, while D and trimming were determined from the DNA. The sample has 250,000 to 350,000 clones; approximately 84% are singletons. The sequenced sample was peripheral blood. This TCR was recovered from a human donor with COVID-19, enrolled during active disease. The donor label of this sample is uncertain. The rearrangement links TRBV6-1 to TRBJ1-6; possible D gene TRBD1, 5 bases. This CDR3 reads CASSEARGGNSPLHF. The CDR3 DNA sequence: TGTGCCAGCAGTGAAGCAAGGGGCGGTAATTCACCCCTCCACTTT.